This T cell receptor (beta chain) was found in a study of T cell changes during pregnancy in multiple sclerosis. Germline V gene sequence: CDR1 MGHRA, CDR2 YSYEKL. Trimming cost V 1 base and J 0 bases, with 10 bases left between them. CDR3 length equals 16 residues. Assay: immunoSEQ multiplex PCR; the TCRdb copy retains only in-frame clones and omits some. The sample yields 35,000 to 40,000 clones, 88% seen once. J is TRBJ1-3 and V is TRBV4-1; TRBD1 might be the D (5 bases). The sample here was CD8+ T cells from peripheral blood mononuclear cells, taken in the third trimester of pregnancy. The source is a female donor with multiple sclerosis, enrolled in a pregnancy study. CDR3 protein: CASSQVGDFSGNTIYF. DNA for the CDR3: TGCGCCAGCAGCCAAGTCGGGGACTTCTCTGGAAACACCATATATTTT.